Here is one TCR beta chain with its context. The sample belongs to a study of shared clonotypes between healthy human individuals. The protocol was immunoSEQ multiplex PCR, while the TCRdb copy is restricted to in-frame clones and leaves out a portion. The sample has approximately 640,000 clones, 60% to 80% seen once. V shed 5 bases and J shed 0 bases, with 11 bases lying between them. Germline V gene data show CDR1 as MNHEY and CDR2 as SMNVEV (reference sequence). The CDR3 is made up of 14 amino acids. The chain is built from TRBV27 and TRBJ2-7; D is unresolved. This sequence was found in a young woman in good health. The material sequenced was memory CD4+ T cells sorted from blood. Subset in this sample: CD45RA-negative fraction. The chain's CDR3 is CASSGSSFSYEQYF. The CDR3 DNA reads TGTGCCAGCAGTGGATCGTCCTTCTCCTACGAGCAGTACTTC.